This T cell receptor (beta chain) was sequenced for a study of T-cell memory formation after mild COVID-19. Study-wide context: Most TCR clusters belonged to a single donor.

Each CDR3 protein gets one entry after TCRdb re-called the 5' RACE reads with MiXCR. The sample contains some 300,000 distinct CDR3 sequences, 20% to 25% of which appear only once. Trimming shortened V by 5 bases and J by 4 bases, and 8 bases separated the two germline ends. The germline V gene has CDR1 KGHDR and CDR2 SFDVKD. The CDR3 has 13 residues. This chain links TRBV24-1 with TRBJ1-5; tentatively, D is TRBD1 (5 bases). This sequence was found in a man younger than 30 who had mild COVID-19 (a few samples of this study predate the infection). Cell type and time point are not known. Sequencing used PBMCs or a T cell subset sorted from them (not recorded which). This CDR3 is CATSGQGNQPQHF. CDR3 DNA sequence: TGTGCCACCAGTGGTCAGGGAAATCAGCCCCAGCATTTT.